This entry features one T cell receptor beta chain sequence. Its antigen is unknown. The CDR3 sequence is 15 residues long. J gave up 4 bases and V 3 bases, and 7 bases lay outside the gene matches. CDR1 SNHLY and CDR2 FYNNEI come from the germline V gene. Both 60 Vbeta primers and 13 Jbeta primers went into the PCR. Per the original methods: A follow-up analysis tallied around 80 million unique TCR beta chains, roughly 11 million shared. Libraries were prepared by immunoSEQ multiplex PCR; TCRdb keeps only in-frame clonotypes and omits some of them. V, J and clone size are taken as reported in that table, and D and trimming were inferred from the DNA itself. Here the sample spans 150,000 to 200,000 clones, roughly 80% being singletons. The donors were healthy bone marrow donors. This sample was included in a study of cytomegalovirus exposure and HLA in healthy donors. Overall study findings and caveats: Donor immune exposure was known only as CMV serostatus. Later analysis showed most CMV-associated TCR beta chains appearing HLA-restricted.

The receptor was derived from a man aged 50 or older in good health and CMV-seronegative. This sequence joins TRBV2 and TRBJ2-7; 9 bases are shared with TRBD1. The specimen sequenced was PBMCs. This CDR3 is CASSDPWDRVYEQYF. The CDR3 DNA reads as TGTGCCAGCAGTGACCCTTGGGACAGGGTTTACGAGCAGTACTTC.